Following are 28 T cell receptor beta chains from one sample sequenced in a study of blood T cell repertoires in COVID-19 (dated by TCRdb to the early 2020s). Libraries were built with the immunoSEQ multiplex PCR assay. Entries here come from immuneACCESS through TCRdb and include only in-frame sequences with V and J called. Some clones fail to appear in such tables; in the studies checked, an unresolved V gene covers under half of the shortfall, and the cause of the remainder is unknown. The sample includes about 240,000 clones, with approximately 85% observed a single time. 12% of the sample comes from the top ten. Sequenced input: peripheral blood. The source is a woman in her sixties or seventies with active or convalescent COVID-19.

V and J are TRBV7-9 and TRBJ1-1; TRBD1 matches 7 bases. V lost 1 base and J lost 10; bases outside the gene matches: 12. The CDR3 covers 15 residues. Germline CDR1 and CDR2: SEHNR and FQNEAQ (reference sequence). As DNA, the CDR3 is TGTGCCAGCAGCTTAGGGGGCAGGGGGGAGATAGGAGCTTTCTTT. Translation gives CASSLGGRGEIGAFF.

The chain links TRBV5-1 to TRBJ1-2; tentative D call: TRBD1 (6 bases). Germline lookup yields CDR1 SGHRS and CDR2 YFSETQ. V was shortened by 4 bases and J by 6 bases, with 16 bases between the two germline ends. The CDR3 contains 14 residues. The CDR3 region is CASSRLVGGDGYTF. The CDR3 DNA is TGCGCCAGCAGCAGACTTGTAGGGGGTGATGGCTACACCTTC.

The chain has TRBV7-2 and TRBJ1-2; TRBD1 matches at 7 bases. This CDR3 contains 14 residues. Trimming cost V 1 base and J 6 bases; bases outside gene matches: 5. Germline V gives CDR1 SGHTA, CDR2 FQGNSA. This chain's CDR3 is CASSLVGGWDGYTF. As DNA, the CDR3 is TGTGCCAGCAGCTTAGTAGGGGGCTGGGATGGCTACACCTTC.

In its sample, this clone was seen once. V usage is TRBV7-9 and J usage is TRBJ2-1, with D possibly TRBD1 on 6 matching bases. The germline V gene has CDR1 SEHNR and CDR2 FQNEAQ (reference sequence). This CDR3 has 17 amino acids. The V gene lost 5 bases and the J gene lost 5 bases, with 22 bases spanning the gap. CDR3 DNA sequence: TGTGCCAGCAGCATCCGCCTGAAGGGGGTGGGGAACAATGAGCAGTTCTTC. Its protein product is CASSIRLKGVGNNEQFF.

This chain links TRBV5-4 with TRBJ2-2, with 8 bases lining up with TRBD2. Germline V lookup: CDR1 SGHNT, CDR2 YYREEE (reference sequence). Germline trimming cut 1 base from V and 1 base from J; bases unmatched to any gene: 0. CDR3 length: 15 amino acids. The CDR3 coding sequence is TGTGCCAGCAGCTTGCGGGAGGGGAACACCGGGGAGCTGTTTTTT. Encoded protein: CASSLREGNTGELFF.

The chain joins TRBV6-1 to TRBJ1-3; TRBD1 matches at 11 bases. Germline CDR1 MNHNS, CDR2 SASEGT. The CDR3 extends over 16 amino acids. The trim removed 4 bases at V and 1 base at J, leaving 3 bases unmatched. The CDR3 nucleotides read TGTGCCAGCAGTGCCGGGACAGGGGGTTCTGGAAACACCATATATTTT. Its protein product is CASSAGTGGSGNTIYF.

The chain has TRBV21-1 and TRBJ1-1; TRBD1, as called in the table, went unchecked against the DNA. TRBV21-1 is annotated as a pseudogene. The CDR3 spans 12 residues. This CDR3 reads CASSKGNPEAFF. CDR3 in DNA: TGTGCCAGCAGCAAGGGCAATCCTGAAGCTTTCTTT.

The chain carries TRBV5-8 and TRBJ1-2; possible D gene TRBD1, 6 bases. The germline V gene encodes CDR1 SGHTS and CDR2 YDEGEE. This CDR3 is built from 13 residues. V was pared by 9 bases and J by 5 bases, with 17 bases between. Here the CDR3 DNA reads TGTGCCACCCGGGGGGGCTCGGCTTATGGCTACACCTTC. Amino acid sequence: CATRGGSAYGYTF.

This chain links TRBV7-2 with TRBJ1-6; 8 nucleotides align to TRBD1. The length of the CDR3 is 14 residues. Germline CDR1 is SGHTA and CDR2 is FQGNSA. The V segment lost 7 bases and the J segment 5 bases; nucleotides outside the gene matches: 4. CDR3 nucleotides: TGTGCCAGCAACAAGGACAGGGATAATTCACCCCTCCACTTT. Translating it yields CASNKDRDNSPLHF.

This clone has a single count. The gene calls are TRBV7-8 and TRBJ1-6, with D tentatively TRBD1 (5 bases). V shed 5 bases and J shed 7 bases, with 18 bases lying between them. The CDR3 loop spans 16 amino acids. Per the germline V gene, CDR1 is SGHVS and CDR2 is FQNEAQ. CDR3 DNA sequence: TGTGCCAGCAGCACACGGGACGCCCGGGGGAATTCACCCCTCCACTTT. Residues: CASSTRDARGNSPLHF.

The chain couples TRBV21-1 to TRBJ2-5; the DNA was not compared with TRBD1, the D call given in the table. TRBV21-1 is deemed a pseudogene. CDR3 length: 15 residues. CDR3 residues: CASSKGPGAWETQYF. In DNA form, the CDR3 reads TGTGCCAGCAGCAAAGGGCCAGGGGCATGGGAGACCCAGTACTTC.

The chain uses TRBV29-1 and TRBJ1-1; possibly TRBD1 for D (6 bases). Trimming took off 3 bases at V and 4 bases at J, with 12 bases between the two ends. The CDR3 has 13 residues. CDR1 and CDR2 from the germline V gene are SQVTM and ANQGSEA. As DNA, the CDR3 is TGCAGCGTTGACTCGAGGGGGAGCACTGAAGCTTTCTTT. As protein: CSVDSRGSTEAFF.

The gene calls are TRBV20-1 and TRBJ2-7; 9 bases fit TRBD1. Germline values: CDR1 DFQATT, CDR2 SNEGSKA (reference sequence). The CDR3 extends over 14 amino acids. The V segment lost 3 bases and the J segment 2 bases; nucleotides outside the gene matches: 5. The DNA for the CDR3 is TGCAGTGCTAGTAGTTGGGACAGGGCCTACGAGCAGTACTTC. Translation gives CSASSWDRAYEQYF.

V and J are TRBV6-5 and TRBJ1-1; 8 bases line up with TRBD1. Looked up from germline, CDR1 is MNHEY and CDR2 is SVGAGI. This CDR3 region has 14 residues. The V and J ends lost 7 bases and 2 bases, in that order; junction bases with no gene match: 6. The CDR3 is CASNPTGANTEAFF. The CDR3, as DNA: TGTGCCAGCAACCCGACAGGGGCCAACACTGAAGCTTTCTTT.

The genes are TRBV7-2 and TRBJ2-5, with 14 nucleotides matching TRBD2. With V trimmed by 5 bases and J by 5 bases, 4 bases remained unmatched. The CDR3 covers 15 residues. CDR1 is SGHTA, CDR2 FQGNSA, per germline. CDR3 DNA: TGTGCCAGCAGCCTGGGACTAGCGGGGGTGGAGACCCAGTACTTC. Its protein is CASSLGLAGVETQYF.

The chain links TRBV6-6 to TRBJ2-7; D gene ambiguous. Between the trimmed V and J ends, which lost 2 bases and 5 bases, there was a span of 7 bases. This CDR3 is built from 12 residues. The germline V gene has CDR1 MNHNY and CDR2 SVGAGI (reference sequence). The CDR3 here is CASSYPPDEQYF. Here the CDR3 DNA reads TGTGCCAGCAGTTACCCCCCGGACGAGCAGTACTTC.

The chain couples TRBV9 to TRBJ2-1; TRBD1 agrees at 10 bases. The trim removed 3 bases at V and 5 bases at J, leaving 5 bases unmatched. This CDR3 has 15 residues. Germline CDR1 reads SGDLS; CDR2 reads YYNGEE. CDR3 in DNA: TGTGCCAGCAGCGCCTCCGGGACAGGGGACAATGAGCAGTTCTTC. Translating gives CASSASGTGDNEQFF. Looking up the rest from reference TRBV9 and TRBJ2-1 gives the full variable domain: DSGVTQTPKHLITATGQRVTLRCSPRSGDLSVYWYQQSLDQGLQFLIQYYNGEERAKGNILERFSAQQFPDLHSELNLSSLELGDSALYFCASSASGTGDNEQFFGPGTRLTVL.

The chain joins TRBV10-3 to TRBJ1-2, with TRBD1 matching 9 bases. V dropped 5 bases and J dropped 4; count of bases not matched to a gene: 14. The germline V gene has CDR1 ENHRY and CDR2 SYGVKD. The CDR3 is 17 amino acids. CDR3 loop: CAISPRDRVWGSYGYTF. In nucleotides, the CDR3 is TGTGCCATCAGTCCTCGGGACAGGGTATGGGGTAGCTATGGCTACACCTTC.

This chain's CDR3 is CASAQGLGAEAFF. CDR3 bases: TGTGCCAGCGCACAGGGGTTGGGGGCTGAAGCTTTCTTT. The gene calls are TRBV6-4 and TRBJ1-1; 7 bases match TRBD1. J gave up 6 bases and V 8 bases, and 9 bases lay outside the gene matches. CDR1 MRHNA and CDR2 SNTAGT come from the germline V gene. This CDR3 has 13 amino acids.

Concerning this clone itself: In the same sample, other DNA sequences code for this CDR3. The chain couples TRBV4-1 to TRBJ1-2; 12 bases fit TRBD1. The germline V gene has CDR1 MGHRA and CDR2 YSYEKL. This CDR3 contains 14 residues. Trimming took 4 bases from V and 7 from J; bases not matched to a gene: 4. CDR3 sequence: CASSPGQGALGYTF. The CDR3 DNA reads TGCGCCAGCAGCCCGGGACAGGGGGCTCTTGGCTACACCTTC.

This clone appeared once. The chain recombines TRBV30 with TRBJ2-7; possibly TRBD2 for D (7 bases). CDR1 is GTSNPN and CDR2 is SVGIG in the germline V gene (reference sequence). This CDR3 is 14 amino acids long. The V and J ends lost 4 bases and 2 bases respectively, with 15 bases between them. CDR3 region: CAWTKGGGAYEQYF. The CDR3 DNA sequence: TGTGCCTGGACCAAAGGGGGGGGAGCCTACGAGCAGTACTTC. Combining the CDR3 with reference TRBV30 and TRBJ2-7 gives the whole variable domain SQTIHQWPATLVQPVGSPLSLECTVEGTSNPNLYWYRQAAGRGLQLLFYSVGIGQISSEVPQNLSASRPQDRQFILSSKKLLLSDSGFYLCAWTKGGGAYEQYFGPGTRLTVT.

This chain joins TRBV6-2 or TRBV6-3 and TRBJ1-5; D perhaps matches TRBD1 (6 bases). The CDR3 is 13 residues long. V shed 2 bases and J shed 7 bases, with 9 bases lying between them. Per germline, CDR1 MNHEY and CDR2 SVGEGT. The CDR3 sequence is CASSYRGAQPQHF. In nucleotides, the CDR3 is TGTGCCAGCAGTTACCGGGGGGCACAGCCCCAGCATTTT.

The chain combines TRBV18 with TRBJ2-3, with 8 bases aligning to TRBD1. V shed 6 bases, J shed 0 bases, and the junction held 5 bases outside the gene matches. Germline CDR1 is KGHSH and CDR2 is LQKENI. This CDR3 has 15 amino acids. CDR3 sequence (DNA): TGTGCCAGCTCGCGGACAGGGCAGAGCACAGATACGCAGTATTTT. It specifies CASSRTGQSTDTQYF.

A word on this clone: A much larger clone lies a single base off, so this may be a read error. This rearrangement joins TRBV7-2 to TRBJ1-2, with TRBD1 matching 7 bases. After removal of 1 base from V and 4 bases from J, the junction contained 6 bases not matched to a gene. CDR1 is SGHTA and CDR2 is FQGNSA in the germline V gene. CDR3 length: 15 residues. CDR3 sequence: CASSLDFGTVYGYTF. For the CDR3, the DNA is TGTGCCAGCAGCTTAGATTTTGGGACAGTCTATGGCTACACCTTC.

The rearrangement joins TRBV19 to TRBJ1-1, with a weak D call TRBD1 (5 bases). The germline gives CDR1 LNHDA, CDR2 SQIVND (reference sequence). The V end was cut by 7 bases, the J end by 1 base, with 19 bases between. The CDR3 extends over 16 amino acids. CDR3 amino acids: CASKEHAGIANTEAFF. The CDR3 region has the DNA TGTGCCAGTAAAGAACATGCAGGGATAGCGAACACTGAAGCTTTCTTT.

The chain links TRBV29-1 to TRBJ2-1, with 7 bases lining up with TRBD1. The CDR3 contains 17 residues. With V trimmed by 6 bases and J by 1 base, 15 bases remained unmatched. Germline V gene sequence: CDR1 SQVTM, CDR2 ANQGSEA. DNA of the CDR3: TGCAGCGTAGCCCGTGGGGAGACAGGGCCGTCCTACAATGAGCAGTTCTTC. Its translation is CSVARGETGPSYNEQFF.

This clone was counted only a few times. This chain connects TRBV7-9 to TRBJ1-2, with D unresolved. Trimming removed 5 bases at V and 8 bases at J, with 21 bases between. The CDR3 sequence is 15 residues long. Germline V CDR1 and CDR2: SEHNR, FQNEAQ (reference sequence). This chain's CDR3 is CASSPSGFQLWGYTF. CDR3 nucleotides: TGTGCCAGCAGCCCCTCCGGGTTCCAACTATGGGGCTACACCTTC.

This chain uses TRBV10-3 with TRBJ2-1, with D possibly TRBD2 on 5 matching bases. CDR1 and CDR2 (germline): ENHRY, SYGVKD. Trimming stripped 0 bases from V and 6 bases from J, with 15 bases between. The CDR3 is 16 residues long. Here the CDR3 reads CAISESPNWETNEQFF. In DNA form, the CDR3 reads TGTGCCATCAGTGAGTCGCCGAACTGGGAGACCAATGAGCAGTTCTTC.